The next 18 T cell receptor beta chains were all read from a single sample in a study of T cell repertoires in cytomegalovirus infection. TCRdb passed the reads through MiXCR, listing each CDR3 protein once. This sample has roughly 250,000 distinct CDR3 sequences; under 25% occur once, and the top ten carry about 18%. The material sequenced was CD8+ T cells from PBMCs. These receptors were collected from a human donor in good health (CMV status not recorded). Some clones in this sample may be carry-over from other donors' samples.

The chain couples TRBV4-1 to TRBJ2-5, with 8 nucleotides matching TRBD2. Germline V gives CDR1 MGHRA, CDR2 YSYEKL. V was pared by 0 bases and J by 2 bases, with 8 bases of the junction left unmatched. The CDR3 is 17 residues long. The DNA of the CDR3 is TGCGCCAGCAGCCAAGATTTCGGGGGGGGGATACAAGAGACCCAGTACTTC. Its translation is CASSQDFGGGIQETQYF.

This clonotype was picked up many times. The chain recombines TRBV7-2 with TRBJ2-2; D is possibly TRBD2 (6 bases). The CDR3 loop spans 16 amino acids. CDR1 is SGHTA, CDR2 FQGNSA, per germline. V was trimmed by 1 base and J by 7 bases, leaving 16 bases between them. The CDR3 bases are TGTGCCAGCAGCTTAGGACTAGGACGGATAGGCGGGGAGCTGTTTTTT. It encodes CASSLGLGRIGGELFF.

Ten or more counts support this clonotype. CDR3 in DNA: TGTGCCAGTACCCCCGGACAGGGGCTCTTCGGTCAGCCCCAGCATTTT. As protein: CASTPGQGLFGQPQHF. This chain connects TRBV19 to TRBJ1-5, with 9 bases aligning to TRBD1. This CDR3 is built from 16 residues. Per germline, CDR1 LNHDA and CDR2 SQIVND (reference sequence). With 7 bases clipped from V and 6 bases from J, the junction kept 13 bases outside the gene matches.

The rearrangement uses TRBV4-2 and TRBJ1-5; unclear D gene. With 0 bases removed from V and 7 bases from J, the gap between germline ends came to 13 bases. Per the germline V gene, CDR1 is LGHNA and CDR2 is YNFKEQ. The CDR3 is 15 residues long. The CDR3 protein is CASSQDPETGQPQHF. The CDR3 nucleotides are TGTGCCAGCAGCCAAGATCCGGAGACCGGGCAGCCCCAGCATTTT.

CDR3 in amino acids: CASSHRSSGNTIYF. The CDR3 DNA is TGTGCCAGCTCCCACAGGAGCTCTGGAAACACCATATATTTT. The chain combines TRBV25-1 with TRBJ1-3, with D perhaps TRBD1 (5 bases). The CDR3 sequence is 14 residues long. Germline CDR1 reads MGHDK; CDR2 reads SYGVNS. Trimming cost V 8 bases and J 0 bases, with 11 bases left between them. Full variable domain (remainder filled in from reference TRBV25-1 and TRBJ1-3): EADIYQTPRYLVIGTGKKITLECSQTMGHDKMYWYQQDPGMELHLIHYSYGVNSTEKGDLSSESTVSRIRTEHFPLTLESARPSHTSQYLCASSHRSSGNTIYFGEGSWLTVV.

This clonotype was picked up many times. The chain recombines TRBV7-2 with TRBJ2-3; no clear D. The CDR3 is 14 amino acids. The V gene's germline CDR1 is SGHTA and CDR2 FQGNSA. The V and J ends lost 6 bases and 2 bases respectively, with 12 bases between them. The CDR3 coding sequence is TGTGCCAGCAGTTCCGAGATACTCACAGATACGCAGTATTTT. Protein product: CASSSEILTDTQYF.

This clonotype showed up just once. The chain has TRBV6-6 and TRBJ2-3; 9 bases match TRBD1. The CDR3 is 17 amino acids. CDR1 and CDR2 (germline): MNHNY, SVGAGI (reference sequence). The trim removed 0 bases at V and 2 bases at J, leaving 6 bases unmatched. The CDR3 DNA reads as TGTGCCAGCAGTTACTCTTGGGACAGGGCTCACACAGATACGCAGTATTTT. Protein: CASSYSWDRAHTDTQYF.

This clonotype has a handful of counts. The CDR3 sequence: CASSPVVNYGYTF. The CDR3 region has the DNA TGTGCCAGCAGCCCGGTGGTTAACTATGGCTACACCTTC. V is TRBV7-9 and J is TRBJ1-2; no clear D gene. The CDR3 contains 13 residues. Trimming stripped 5 bases from V and 1 base from J, with 8 bases between. CDR1 is SEHNR and CDR2 is FQNEAQ in the germline V gene (reference sequence).

On this clonotype itself: This CDR3 fails to terminate in the conserved phenylalanine or tryptophan, so it likely reflects a read error. This chain joins TRBV12-3 or TRBV12-4 and TRBJ2-1; no clear D. The CDR3 is 14 residues long. The CDR3 loop is CASSFGSSYTEQFL. As DNA, the CDR3 is TGTGCCAGCAGTTTCGGAAGCTCCTACACTGAGCAGTTCCTC.

The CDR3 protein is CASSLGLAGEHEQFF. The DNA of the CDR3 is TGTGCCAGCAGTTTAGGGCTAGCGGGGGAACATGAGCAGTTCTTC. The V and J genes are TRBV28 and TRBJ2-1; TRBD2 agrees at 10 bases. Germline V gene data show CDR1 as MDHEN and CDR2 as SYDVKM. The CDR3 is 15 amino acids. J lost 8 bases, V lost 2 bases, and 6 bases had no gene match.

This clonotype has just a few counts. The rearrangement joins TRBV7-9 to TRBJ2-1, with a weak D call TRBD1 (6 bases). Looked up from germline, CDR1 is SEHNR and CDR2 is FQNEAQ (reference sequence). The CDR3 length is 13 residues. V shed 3 bases and J shed 5 bases, with 8 bases lying between them. The CDR3 sequence: CASSFGDNNEQFF. The CDR3 DNA reads TGTGCCAGCAGCTTTGGGGACAACAATGAGCAGTTCTTC.

This chain links TRBV6-5 with TRBJ2-7, with 8 positions matching TRBD2. The V gene's germline CDR1 is MNHEY and CDR2 SVGAGI. CDR3 length: 16 residues. Trimming at V came to 2 bases and at J to 2 bases, leaving 8 bases not matched to a gene. The CDR3 DNA sequence: TGTGCCAGCAGTTACAACGGGGGGGGGGACGCCTACGAGCAGTACTTC. Residues: CASSYNGGGDAYEQYF.

This sequence joins TRBV7-2 and TRBJ1-2; a weak D match, TRBD1 (5 bases). CDR3 size: 12 residues. V was shortened by 4 bases and J by 11 bases, with 14 bases between the two germline ends. Germline V gene data show CDR1 as SGHTA and CDR2 as FQGNSA. The CDR3 spells CASSSRTISYTF. CDR3 bases: TGTGCCAGCAGCTCCCGGACAATCAGTTACACCTTC.

Only a few counts were recorded for this clonotype. This chain uses TRBV7-9 with TRBJ1-1; the D gene is possibly TRBD1 (6 bases). The V and J ends lost 5 bases and 7 bases respectively, with 11 bases between them. CDR1 and CDR2 (germline): SEHNR, FQNEAQ (reference sequence). The CDR3 consists of 12 residues. The CDR3 loop is CASSRGQYEAFF. CDR3 nucleotide sequence: TGTGCCAGCAGCCGAGGACAGTATGAAGCTTTCTTT.

This chain connects TRBV4-2 to TRBJ1-1; D ambiguous. The germline V and J ends were trimmed by 1 base and 4 bases, with 10 bases remaining between them. Per the germline V gene, CDR1 is LGHNA and CDR2 is YNFKEQ. The CDR3 covers 14 residues. The CDR3 bases are TGTGCCAGCAGCCAAGCGGATTTTGGCACTGAAGCTTTCTTT. Translating gives CASSQADFGTEAFF.

This clonotype was counted ten times or more. The chain links TRBV7-6 to TRBJ1-1, with D possibly being TRBD1 (5 bases). V gave up 1 base and J gave up 9 bases, with 12 bases separating them. This CDR3 contains 13 residues. Germline CDR1 is SGHVS and CDR2 is FNYEAQ. The CDR3 loop reads CASSLVPRDQAFF. CDR3 DNA sequence: TGTGCCAGCAGCTTAGTCCCACGGGACCAAGCTTTCTTT.

The table lists this clonotype with many counts. The V call is TRBV29-1, the J call TRBJ1-1; 11 bases align to TRBD1. Germline lookup yields CDR1 SQVTM and CDR2 ANQGSEA. The length of the CDR3 is 15 residues. V dropped 7 bases and J dropped 3; count of bases not matched to a gene: 10. CDR3 sequence: CSGWDRGIGDTEAFF. The CDR3 nucleotides are TGCAGCGGCTGGGACAGGGGGATCGGAGACACTGAAGCTTTCTTT.

This clonotype was seen only a few times. The chain carries TRBV12-3 or TRBV12-4 and TRBJ2-7; no firm D call. The CDR3 spans 12 residues. The ends were cut back, 3 bases at V and 2 bases at J, with 5 bases in the middle. DNA of the CDR3: TGTGCCAGCAGTTTCGGCACCTACGAGCAGTACTTC. Amino acids: CASSFGTYEQYF.